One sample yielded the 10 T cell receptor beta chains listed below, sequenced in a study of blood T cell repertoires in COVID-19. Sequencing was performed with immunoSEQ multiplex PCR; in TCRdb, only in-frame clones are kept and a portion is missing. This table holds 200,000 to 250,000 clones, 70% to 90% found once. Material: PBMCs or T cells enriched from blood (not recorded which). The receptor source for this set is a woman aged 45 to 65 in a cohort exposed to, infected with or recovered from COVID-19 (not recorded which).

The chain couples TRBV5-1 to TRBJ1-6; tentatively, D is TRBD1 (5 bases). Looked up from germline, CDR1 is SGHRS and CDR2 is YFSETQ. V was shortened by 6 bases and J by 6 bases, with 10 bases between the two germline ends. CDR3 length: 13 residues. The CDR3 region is CASKTEVNSPLHF. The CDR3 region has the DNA TGCGCCAGCAAGACAGAGGTTAATTCACCCCTCCACTTT.

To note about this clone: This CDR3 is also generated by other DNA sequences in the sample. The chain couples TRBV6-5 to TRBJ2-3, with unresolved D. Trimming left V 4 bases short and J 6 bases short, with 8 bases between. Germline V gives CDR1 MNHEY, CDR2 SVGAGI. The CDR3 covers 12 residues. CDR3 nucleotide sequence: TGTGCCAGCAGTTCTACGAGCGATACGCAGTATTTT. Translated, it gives CASSSTSDTQYF.

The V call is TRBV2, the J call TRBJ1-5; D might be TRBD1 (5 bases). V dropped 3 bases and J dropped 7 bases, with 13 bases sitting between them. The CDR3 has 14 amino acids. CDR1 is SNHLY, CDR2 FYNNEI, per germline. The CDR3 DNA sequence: TGTGCCAGCAGTGAGGGCAGGGCCCTACAGCCCCAGCATTTT. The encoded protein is CASSEGRALQPQHF.

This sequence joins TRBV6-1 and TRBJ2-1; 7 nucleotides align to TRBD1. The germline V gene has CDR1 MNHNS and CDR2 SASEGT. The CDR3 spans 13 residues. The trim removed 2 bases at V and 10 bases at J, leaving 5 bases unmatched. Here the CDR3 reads CASSERRTGEQFF. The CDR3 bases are TGTGCCAGCAGTGAAAGACGGACAGGAGAGCAGTTCTTC.

CDR3 nucleotides: TGTGCCAGCAGCGTAGGGACAGGACTCCTTTACGAGCAGTACTTC. This sequence encodes CASSVGTGLLYEQYF. The V gene is TRBV9, the J gene TRBJ2-7; 7 bases are a match to TRBD1. This CDR3 has 15 residues. Looked up from germline, CDR1 is SGDLS and CDR2 is YYNGEE. The junction had 7 bases not matched to a gene; V was cut back by 0 bases and J by 4 bases.

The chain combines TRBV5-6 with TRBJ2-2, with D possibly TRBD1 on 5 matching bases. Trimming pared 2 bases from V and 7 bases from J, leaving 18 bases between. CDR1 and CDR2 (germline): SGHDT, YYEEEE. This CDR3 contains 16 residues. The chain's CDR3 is CASSLVPTRAVGELFF. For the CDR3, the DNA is TGTGCCAGCAGCTTAGTGCCCACCAGGGCCGTCGGGGAGCTGTTTTTT.

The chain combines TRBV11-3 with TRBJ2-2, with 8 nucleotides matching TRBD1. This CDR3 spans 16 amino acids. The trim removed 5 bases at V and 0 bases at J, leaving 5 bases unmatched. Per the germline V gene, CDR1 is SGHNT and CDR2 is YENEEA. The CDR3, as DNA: TGTGCCAGCAGCCTTGGACAGGGATCGAACACCGGGGAGCTGTTTTTT. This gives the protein CASSLGQGSNTGELFF.

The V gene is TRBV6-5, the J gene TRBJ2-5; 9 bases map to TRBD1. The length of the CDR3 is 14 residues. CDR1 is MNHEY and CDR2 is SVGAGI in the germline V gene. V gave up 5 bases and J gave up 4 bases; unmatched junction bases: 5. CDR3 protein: CASSPGQGLETQYF. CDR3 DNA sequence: TGTGCCAGCAGTCCGGGACAGGGTTTAGAGACCCAGTACTTC.

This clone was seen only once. The CDR3 nucleotides read TGTGCCAGCAGCCAAGCCAGCGGGGGCCTATACAATGAGCAGTTCTTC. Residues: CASSQASGGLYNEQFF. The genes are TRBV4-2 and TRBJ2-1, with TRBD2 matching over 8 bases. The germline V gene has CDR1 LGHNA and CDR2 YNFKEQ. The CDR3 covers 16 residues. V was pared by 1 base and J by 4 bases, with 6 bases of the junction left unmatched.

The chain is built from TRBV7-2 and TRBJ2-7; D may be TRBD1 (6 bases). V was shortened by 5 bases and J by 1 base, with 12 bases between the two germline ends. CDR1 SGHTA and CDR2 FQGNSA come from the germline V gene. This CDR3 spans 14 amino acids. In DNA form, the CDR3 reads TGTGCCAGCAGCCCCCGACAGGCGTCCTACGAGCAGTACTTC. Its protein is CASSPRQASYEQYF.